Presented here are 23 T cell receptor beta chains from one specimen sequenced in a study of early T cells in non-severe SARS-CoV-2 infection. TCRdb ran MiXCR on the 5' RACE reads and lists one entry per CDR3 protein. The sample includes some 60,000 distinct CDR3 sequences, 8.9% of them seen just once. Sequencing was carried out using whole blood. These receptors were obtained from an adult who was a healthcare worker with PCR-confirmed SARS-CoV-2 infection or an uninfected control (not recorded which).

This clonotype was detected a few times. The chain combines TRBV6-2 or TRBV6-3 with TRBJ2-1, with TRBD2 matching 9 bases. V was clipped by 0 bases and J by 5 bases; unmatched bases: 2. Germline V CDR1 and CDR2: MNHEY, SVGEGT. CDR3 length: 15 residues. Written as DNA, the CDR3 is TGTGCCAGCAGTTACTCGCCTAGCGGGAACAATGAGCAGTTCTTC. This translates into CASSYSPSGNNEQFF.

This clonotype appeared many times. V and J are TRBV23-1 and TRBJ1-1, with a weak D call TRBD1 (5 bases). TRBV23-1 is an ORF, and what it does is uncertain. CDR3 length: 16 residues. The ends were cut back, 10 bases at V and 1 base at J, with 22 bases in the middle. The CDR3, as DNA: TGCGCCAAATACAAAACCAGGGTCATCCGGAACACTGAAGCTTTCTTT. It is translated as CAKYKTRVIRNTEAFF.

The chain carries TRBV7-3 and TRBJ2-3, with TRBD2 as a possible D gene (6 bases). CDR3 length: 14 amino acids. In germline, CDR1 is SGHTA, CDR2 FQGTGA. The V gene lost 11 bases and the J gene lost 3 bases, with 18 bases spanning the gap. The DNA of the CDR3 is TGTGCCTCAAAAGCCGGGAGTATGACAGATACGCAGTATTTT. This gives the protein CASKAGSMTDTQYF.

The chain links TRBV24-1 to TRBJ2-7, with D perhaps given as TRBD1 or TRBD2 (5 bases each). Trimming shortened V by 1 base and J by 1 base, and 10 bases separated the two germline ends. Germline V lookup: CDR1 KGHDR, CDR2 SFDVKD. The CDR3 runs 15 residues. The CDR3, as DNA: TGTGCCACCAGTGATTTCCGGGACGGGTCCTACGAGCAGTACTTC. Protein sequence: CATSDFRDGSYEQYF.

This clonotype has at least ten counts. CDR3 in amino acids: CASSPTSGSLGNEQFF. The CDR3 DNA reads as TGTGCCAGCAGCCCCACTAGCGGGAGTCTCGGGAATGAGCAGTTCTTC. The gene calls are TRBV4-2 and TRBJ2-1, with 11 bases that match TRBD2. In germline, CDR1 is LGHNA, CDR2 YNFKEQ. This CDR3 spans 16 amino acids. The J segment lost 7 bases and the V segment lost 4 bases, leaving 9 bases of the junction unmatched.

This clonotype has a handful of counts. The J gene is TRBJ2-3, the V gene TRBV4-3; 10 bases match TRBD2. CDR1 and CDR2 from the germline V gene are LGHNA and YSLEER. The CDR3 spans 15 residues. The ends lost 4 bases at V and 1 base at J; junction bases unmatched: 2. CDR3 protein: CASSLGTSGTDTQYF. CDR3 DNA sequence: TGCGCCAGCAGCCTTGGGACTAGCGGCACAGATACGCAGTATTTT.

This clonotype was seen repeatedly, ten times or more. V is TRBV7-2 and J is TRBJ2-1; TRBD1 might be the D (5 bases). V lost 1 base, J lost 4 bases, and 14 bases lay in between. Germline V gene data show CDR1 as SGHTA and CDR2 as FQGNSA. The CDR3 consists of 16 residues. Here the CDR3 reads CASSLEGVVVYNEQFF. The DNA of the CDR3 is TGTGCCAGCAGCTTAGAAGGGGTAGTGGTGTACAATGAGCAGTTCTTC.

V and J are TRBV7-2 and TRBJ2-1; D is ambiguous. CDR3 size: 13 residues. The V end was cut by 8 bases, the J end by 5 bases, with 13 bases between. Germline V CDR1 and CDR2: SGHTA, FQGNSA. The CDR3 reads CASRPPKNNEQFF. DNA of the CDR3: TGTGCCAGCCGACCCCCTAAGAACAATGAGCAGTTCTTC.

This clonotype was picked up many times. V is TRBV28 and J is TRBJ1-1; D remains ambiguous. Germline V gene data show CDR1 as MDHEN and CDR2 as SYDVKM. The CDR3 has 12 amino acids. With 6 bases removed from V and 4 bases from J, the gap between germline ends came to 9 bases. The CDR3 bases are TGTGCCAGCAGCCTCCTCCTCACTGAAGCTTTCTTT. Translated, it gives CASSLLLTEAFF.

This clonotype was seen ten or more times. The chain employs TRBV2 and TRBJ2-7, with 10 positions matching TRBD2. V lost 3 bases and J lost 3; bases outside the gene matches: 2. The CDR3 sequence is 14 residues long. Germline CDR1 reads SNHLY; CDR2 reads FYNNEI. The CDR3 nucleotides read TGTGCCAGCAGTGAGGCTAGCGGGAGCTACGAGCAGTACTTC. Amino acids: CASSEASGSYEQYF.

There are a few counts of this clonotype. V and J are TRBV20-1 and TRBJ1-4, with D perhaps matching TRBD1 (6 bases). V was shortened by 5 bases and J by 5 bases, with 12 bases between the two germline ends. The length of the CDR3 is 13 residues. CDR1 is DFQATT and CDR2 is SNEGSKA in the germline V gene (reference sequence). The CDR3 DNA follows: TGCAGTGCTGACAGGCGATTGAATGAAAAACTGTTTTTT. This gives the protein CSADRRLNEKLFF.

This clonotype was recorded many times. The chain links TRBV4-3 to TRBJ2-7; TRBD2 aligns across 12 bases. V trimming: 4 bases; J trimming: 1 base; junction bases outside the gene matches: 14. Germline V gene lookup returns CDR1 LGHNA and CDR2 YSLEER. The length of the CDR3 is 19 residues. CDR3 sequence reads: CASSPGLAGTSPGSYEQYF. CDR3 DNA: TGCGCCAGCAGCCCCGGACTAGCGGGAACGAGTCCCGGGTCCTACGAGCAGTACTTC.

The CDR3 is CASEGSGRNEQFF. The CDR3 DNA reads as TGTGCCAGCGAAGGTAGCGGGAGGAATGAGCAGTTCTTC. The chain links TRBV6-6 to TRBJ2-1, with TRBD2 matching 10 bases. The CDR3 length is 13 residues. The ends lost 8 bases at V and 7 bases at J; junction bases unmatched: 5. Germline assignment: CDR1 MNHNY and CDR2 SVGAGI (reference sequence).

This chain uses TRBV20-1 with TRBJ1-1; weak D call: TRBD1 (6 bases). The ends were cut back, 7 bases at V and 14 bases at J, with 14 bases in the middle. Germline-derived CDR1 and CDR2 are DFQATT and SNEGSKA (reference sequence). The CDR3 spans 9 residues. CDR3 loop: CSVGQTAFF. The CDR3 nucleotides read TGCAGTGTTGGACAGACGGCCTTCTTT.

This clonotype has just a few counts. The CDR3 here is CASSLAGHYSNQPQHF. The CDR3 DNA reads as TGTGCCAGCAGTTTAGCGGGACACTATAGCAATCAGCCCCAGCATTTT. The chain carries TRBV12-3 or TRBV12-4 and TRBJ1-5; D perhaps matches TRBD1 (6 bases). The CDR3 length is 16 residues. Trimming took off 0 bases at V and 0 bases at J, with 9 bases between the two ends.

This clonotype was detected ten times or more. This chain links TRBV11-2 with TRBJ2-1; TRBD1 matches 12 bases. The CDR3 spans 15 residues. Germline V gives CDR1 SGHAT, CDR2 FQNNGV. J gave up 7 bases and V 5 bases, and 6 bases lay outside the gene matches. The CDR3 region has the DNA TGTGCCAGCAGCAGGGGACAGGGGGCTTGGAATGAGCAGTTCTTC. Translating gives CASSRGQGAWNEQFF.

This clonotype came up many times. The gene calls are TRBV6-6 and TRBJ1-5, with 9 bases identical to TRBD1. CDR1 and CDR2 from the germline V gene are MNHNY and SVGAGI (reference sequence). V was clipped by 2 bases and J by 9 bases; unmatched bases: 8. The CDR3 totals 15 residues. This chain's CDR3 is CASSYDGTGTGPQHF. DNA for the CDR3: TGTGCCAGCAGTTACGACGGGACAGGGACTGGGCCCCAGCATTTT.

Concerning this clonotype: With a much larger clone just one base away, this may be a read error. This chain uses TRBV28 with TRBJ2-7, with TRBD2 matching 13 bases. Germline-derived CDR1 and CDR2 are MDHEN and SYDVKM. With 5 bases clipped from V and 6 bases from J, the junction kept 10 bases outside the gene matches. The CDR3 spans 16 residues. The CDR3 sequence is CASSPTSGRTASEQYF. DNA for the CDR3: TGTGCCAGCAGTCCGACTAGCGGGAGGACCGCATCCGAGCAGTACTTC. Together with reference TRBV28 and TRBJ2-7, the CDR3 gives the full variable domain: DVKVTQSSRYLVKRTGEKVFLECVQDMDHENMFWYRQDPGLGLRLIYFSYDVKMKEKGDIPEGYSVSREKKERFSLILESASTNQTSMYLCASSPTSGRTASEQYFGPGTRLTVT.

The V call is TRBV18, the J call TRBJ2-7; no definite D call. Germline loops: CDR1 KGHSH, CDR2 LQKENI. This CDR3 has 12 amino acids. V shed 2 bases and J shed 5 bases, with 7 bases lying between them. CDR3 in DNA: TGTGCCAGCTCACCATCCCAGGACGAGCAGTACTTC. Protein product: CASSPSQDEQYF.

Only a few counts were recorded for this clonotype. The chain uses TRBV14 and TRBJ1-2; 8 nucleotides line up with TRBD1. Trimming took 0 bases from V and 7 from J; bases not matched to a gene: 10. The germline CDR1 and CDR2 sequences are SGHDN and FVKESK. The CDR3 is 16 amino acids. The CDR3 DNA is TGTGCCAGCAGCCAAGACTACAGGGGGACAGGTCGTGGCTACACCTTC. This encodes CASSQDYRGTGRGYTF.

This clonotype has at least ten counts. This chain uses TRBV30 with TRBJ2-1; 10 bases align to TRBD2. The germline V gene has CDR1 GTSNPN and CDR2 SVGIG (reference sequence). J lost 8 bases, V lost 3 bases, and 4 bases had no gene match. CDR3 size: 13 residues. The CDR3 DNA sequence: TGTGCCTGGAGGTGGGGGACTAGCGATGAGCAGTTCTTC. It translates to CAWRWGTSDEQFF.

The chain has TRBV7-6 and TRBJ2-5, with unresolved D. The CDR3 totals 14 residues. V dropped 4 bases and J dropped 0 bases, with 9 bases sitting between them. Germline V gives CDR1 SGHVS, CDR2 FNYEAQ. The CDR3 DNA is TGTGCCAGCAGCTCGCAGAAATACCAAGAGACCCAGTACTTC. Translation gives CASSSQKYQETQYF.

The chain couples TRBV7-3 to TRBJ2-1; D gene unclear. This CDR3 has 16 amino acids. The germline gives CDR1 SGHTA, CDR2 FQGTGA. Between the trimmed V and J ends, which lost 6 bases and 3 bases, there was a span of 18 bases. Here the CDR3 DNA reads TGTGCCAGCAGTGGGCAATGGAACAGCAACTACAATGAGCAGTTCTTC. This translates into CASSGQWNSNYNEQFF.